Presented here are 20 T cell receptor beta chains from one specimen sequenced in a study of blood T cell repertoires in COVID-19. Generated by immunoSEQ multiplex PCR, the TCRdb table keeps only in-frame clones and is missing some. The sample lists roughly 480,000 clones, 89% occurring once. Sequencing used peripheral blood. Receptors originate from a man between 18 and 35 years old with COVID-19, enrolled during active disease.

The chain joins TRBV5-1 to TRBJ2-7, with 9 bases aligning to TRBD2. The CDR3 is 16 residues long. The trim removed 4 bases at V and 4 bases at J, leaving 12 bases unmatched. Germline V lookup: CDR1 SGHRS, CDR2 YFSETQ. The CDR3 region is CASSPIAGALNYEQYF. The CDR3 region has the DNA TGCGCCAGCAGCCCAATAGCGGGGGCCCTAAATTACGAGCAGTACTTC. Looking up the rest from reference TRBV5-1 and TRBJ2-7 gives the full variable domain: KAGVTQTPRYLIKTRGQQVTLSCSPISGHRSVSWYQQTPGQGLQFLFEYFSETQRNKGNFPGRFSGRQFSNSRSEMNVSTLELGDSALYLCASSPIAGALNYEQYFGPGTRLTVT.

The rearrangement uses TRBV13 and TRBJ2-2, with no clear D. The V end lost 5 bases, the J end lost 5 bases, and 6 bases lay between the germline ends. CDR3 size: 12 residues. The germline V gene encodes CDR1 PRHDT and CDR2 FYEKMQ (reference sequence). The CDR3 sequence: CASSPRTGELFF. The CDR3 nucleotides are TGTGCCAGCAGCCCCCGTACCGGGGAGCTGTTTTTT.

The chain combines TRBV11-2 with TRBJ1-1; 7 nucleotides align to TRBD1. This CDR3 is built from 15 residues. V dropped 5 bases and J dropped 3; count of bases not matched to a gene: 9. In germline, CDR1 is SGHAT, CDR2 FQNNGV. The CDR3 DNA reads as TGTGCCAGCAGCGGACTCAGGGGGTGGGACACTGAAGCTTTCTTT. Protein sequence: CASSGLRGWDTEAFF.

A note on this clone: Additional DNA sequences in this sample encode the identical CDR3. This chain uses TRBV6-1 with TRBJ2-7, with D possibly TRBD1 on 6 matching bases. V shed 0 bases and J shed 3 bases, with 12 bases lying between them. Germline V CDR1 and CDR2: MNHNS, SASEGT. The CDR3 length is 15 residues. The CDR3: CASSEAGRGSYEQYF. The CDR3 region has the DNA TGTGCCAGCAGTGAAGCGGGCAGGGGAAGCTACGAGCAGTACTTC.

The chain links TRBV27 to TRBJ2-5; TRBD1 aligns across 8 bases. Germline V gives CDR1 MNHEY, CDR2 SMNVEV (reference sequence). Trimming at V came to 3 bases and at J to 5 bases, leaving 8 bases not matched to a gene. This CDR3 has 15 residues. CDR3 in DNA: TGTGCCAGCAGTTTGATCGGACAGGGCGTCGAGACCCAGTACTTC. It codes for CASSLIGQGVETQYF.

This sequence joins TRBV7-9 and TRBJ1-2; 7 nucleotides align to TRBD1. Per germline, CDR1 SEHNR and CDR2 FQNEAQ (reference sequence). V was pared by 4 bases and J by 3 bases, with 5 bases of the junction left unmatched. This CDR3 spans 14 amino acids. In DNA, the CDR3 is TGTGCCAGCAGCTCTGGACAGGTCCACTATGGCTACACCTTC. Its translation is CASSSGQVHYGYTF.

The DNA of the CDR3 is TGTGCCAGCAGCTTGGGAGTGGGGGACACCTCTGGGGCTTTCTTT. Translation: CASSLGVGDTSGAFF. This chain uses TRBV7-7 with TRBJ1-1; tentatively, D is TRBD1 (6 bases). The ends were cut back, 3 bases at V and 11 bases at J, with 22 bases in the middle. The germline CDR1 and CDR2 sequences are SSHAT and FNYEAQ (reference sequence). The CDR3 runs to 15 residues.

This clone showed up just once. The genes are TRBV15 and TRBJ2-1; D not resolved. Trimming took off 2 bases at V and 5 bases at J, with 28 bases between the two ends. This CDR3 has 20 amino acids. Per germline, CDR1 LNHNV and CDR2 YYDKDF (reference sequence). This CDR3 reads CATSRNVPVARVSRNNEQFF. The CDR3 DNA is TGTGCCACCAGCAGAAATGTCCCCGTGGCCCGGGTTTCTCGGAACAATGAGCAGTTCTTC.

This chain uses TRBV7-9 with TRBJ1-1; D gene ambiguous. Per germline, CDR1 SEHNR and CDR2 FQNEAQ (reference sequence). Trimming left V 4 bases short and J 0 bases short, with 15 bases between. The CDR3 consists of 16 residues. CDR3 coding DNA: TGTGCCAGCAGCTCTAGACTGAATCTTATGAACACTGAAGCTTTCTTT. Its translation: CASSSRLNLMNTEAFF.

The chain joins TRBV5-4 to TRBJ2-5; TRBD2 is a possible D gene (5 bases). V was clipped by 4 bases and J by 2 bases, with 15 bases between them. This CDR3 contains 15 residues. Germline CDR1 and CDR2: SGHNT and YYREEE (reference sequence). This CDR3 reads CASSPPGKTQETQYF. DNA for the CDR3: TGTGCCAGCAGCCCCCCGGGGAAAACTCAAGAGACCCAGTACTTC.

Here the CDR3 DNA reads TGTGCCAGCAGCCGTAGCGGGGGGGCCCAAGAGACCCAGTACTTC. Translated: CASSRSGGAQETQYF. The rearrangement joins TRBV5-4 to TRBJ2-5; 11 positions match TRBD2. The CDR3 is 15 residues long. V shed 4 bases, J shed 1 base, and the junction held 3 bases outside the gene matches. Germline CDR1 SGHNT, CDR2 YYREEE (reference sequence).

In DNA, the CDR3 is TGCAGCGTTGAAGCGGCAGGGTCCTACGAGCAGTACTTC. Translated, it gives CSVEAAGSYEQYF. The V call is TRBV29-1, the J call TRBJ2-7; a possible D gene is TRBD1 (5 bases). CDR3 length equals 13 residues. Per the germline V gene, CDR1 is SQVTM and CDR2 is ANQGSEA. Trimming left V 1 base short and J 1 base short, with 8 bases between.

The chain uses TRBV12-5 and TRBJ2-7; TRBD1 aligns across 7 bases. Germline CDR1 is LGHNT and CDR2 is FRNRAP. V lost 5 bases to trimming and J lost 5 bases; unmatched junction nucleotides: 9. The CDR3 runs to 14 residues. Written as DNA, the CDR3 is TGTGCTAGTGGTCGCGCAGGGGGAAAGGACGAGCAGTACTTC. It yields the protein CASGRAGGKDEQYF.

This chain links TRBV2 with TRBJ1-4; tentative D call: TRBD1 (6 bases). The CDR3 sequence is 13 residues long. Trimming stripped 10 bases from V and 7 bases from J, with 16 bases between. Germline CDR1 and CDR2: SNHLY and FYNNEI. CDR3 coding DNA: TGTGCCATTACAACCCGGGACACTGAAAAACTGTTTTTT. This sequence encodes CAITTRDTEKLFF.

Concerning this clone itself: A read error may account for a junction end that differs from germline. The rearrangement links TRBV7-7 to TRBJ2-3; 7 nucleotides line up with TRBD2. The CDR3 is 16 residues long. Germline-derived CDR1 and CDR2 are SSHAT and FNYEAQ (reference sequence). Here the CDR3 DNA reads TGTGCTAGCAGCTTTGGTTTAGGGGCGGGAGCAGATACGCAGTATTTT. Its translation is CASSFGLGAGADTQYF.

The gene calls are TRBV11-2 and TRBJ1-1; 7 bases match TRBD1. Per the germline V gene, CDR1 is SGHAT and CDR2 is FQNNGV. The CDR3 totals 14 residues. J gave up 0 bases and V 5 bases, and 3 bases lay outside the gene matches. The CDR3 region has the DNA TGTGCCAGCAGCCCAACAGGGGTGAACACTGAAGCTTTCTTT. It codes for CASSPTGVNTEAFF. Combining the CDR3 with reference TRBV11-2 and TRBJ1-1 gives the whole variable domain EAGVAQSPRYKIIEKRQSVAFWCNPISGHATLYWYQQILGQGPKLLIQFQNNGVVDDSQLPKDRFSAERLKGVDSTLKIQPAKLEDSAVYLCASSPTGVNTEAFFGQGTRLTVV.

This clone appeared once. CDR3 nucleotide sequence: TGCGCCAGCAGCACGGGACTAGCAACGTATGAGCAGTTCTTC. Translated, it gives CASSTGLATYEQFF. This chain uses TRBV5-1 with TRBJ2-1; 9 positions agree with TRBD2. V was clipped by 4 bases and J by 8 bases; unmatched bases: 7. Germline loops: CDR1 SGHRS, CDR2 YFSETQ. The CDR3 covers 14 residues.

This rearrangement joins TRBV11-2 to TRBJ2-1; TRBD2 agrees at 11 bases. The CDR3 is 16 amino acids. V shed 2 bases and J 10 bases; nucleotides not matched to a gene: 10. CDR1 is SGHAT, CDR2 FQNNGV, per germline. CDR3: CASSLISGGAWAEQFF. The CDR3 DNA reads TGTGCCAGCAGCTTAATTAGCGGGGGGGCATGGGCGGAGCAGTTCTTC.

V and J are TRBV24-1 and TRBJ1-6, with D hard to call. The germline V gene has CDR1 KGHDR and CDR2 SFDVKD. CDR3 length equals 15 residues. Trimming pared 3 bases from V and 3 bases from J, leaving 8 bases between. In DNA, the CDR3 is TGTGCCACCAGTGATGGTGGCCACTATAATTCACCCCTCCACTTT. Translating gives CATSDGGHYNSPLHF.

CDR3 protein: CASSSGTDNQPQHF. For the CDR3, the DNA is TGTGCCAGCAGCTCCGGGACAGACAATCAGCCCCAGCATTTT. The chain carries TRBV5-6 and TRBJ1-5; TRBD1 agrees at 7 bases. The CDR3 loop spans 14 amino acids. V lost 3 bases to trimming and J lost 3 bases; unmatched junction nucleotides: 3. Per germline, CDR1 SGHDT and CDR2 YYEEEE. Together with reference TRBV5-6 and TRBJ1-5, the CDR3 gives the full variable domain: DAGVTQSPTHLIKTRGQQVTLRCSPKSGHDTVSWYQQALGQGPQFIFQYYEEEERQRGNFPDRFSGHQFPNYSSELNVNALLLGDSALYLCASSSGTDNQPQHFGDGTRLSIL.